The 30 T cell receptor beta chains reported below all come from one sample, sequenced in a study of tissue T cells after allogeneic stem cell transplantation. Assay used: immunoSEQ multiplex PCR; TCRdb lists only in-frame clones, some missing. This table holds 2,200 or so clones, roughly half found once. Time point given: mouse harvest day 14 after allogeneic transplant. The graft held 10^6 splenic CD5+ T cells and 10^7 T-cell-depleted bone marrow cells. Sequenced: lymph node tissue. All receptors come from a female BALB/c mouse given C57BL/6 T cells with graft-versus-host disease after an allogeneic hematopoietic cell transplant.

As concerns this clone: Gene names refer to mouse genes. The read falls 1 residue short of the CDR3 end, and the missing part is taken from the germline J gene. V gene TRBV14 combines with J gene TRBJ2-5; 7 positions agree with TRBD2. Trimming at V came to 1 base and at J to 6 bases, leaving 8 bases not matched to a gene. The CDR3 runs to 15 residues. Germline V CDR1 and CDR2: SGHDT, FRDEAV. The CDR3 DNA, read in part, is TGTGCCAGCAGTTTCCCGCTGGGGGAAGGGGACACCCAGTAC. Encoded protein: CASSFPLGEGDTQY. In full, the CDR3 reads CASSFPLGEGDTQYF.

A word on this clone: Genes here carry mouse names. The read is 1 residue too short to cover the CDR3 end, so that end is filled in from the germline J gene. This chain connects TRBV23 to TRBJ1-3; the table's D call, TRBD1, was not checked against the DNA. The CDR3 is 14 residues long. The germline CDR1 and CDR2 sequences are KGHTA and FQNQQP. The chain's CDR3 is CSSRQGGSGNTLYF. Incomplete CDR3 DNA: TGCTCCAGCAGACAGGGGGGTTCTGGAAATACGCTCTAT.

On this clone: Genes here carry mouse names. The sequence runs out 1 residue before the end of the CDR3; the remainder is reconstructed from the germline J gene. The chain joins TRBV5 to TRBJ1-1; 12 bases line up with TRBD1. Germline CDR1 is LGHNA and CDR2 is YNLKQL (reference sequence). V trimming: 2 bases; J trimming: 4 bases; junction bases outside the gene matches: 5. CDR3 length: 16 residues. CDR3 loop: CASSQRGTGGATEVFF. The sequenced CDR3 bases are TGTGCCAGCAGCCAACGCGGGACAGGGGGCGCCACAGAAGTCTTC.

As concerns this clone: Any gene name here is a mouse gene name. The read ends 1 residue before the CDR3 terminus; that terminus is restored from the germline J gene. V gene TRBV12-2 combines with J gene TRBJ2-5; TRBD2 matches 10 bases. This CDR3 has 15 amino acids. CDR1 SGHLS and CDR2 HYDKME come from the germline V gene. Trimming removed 2 bases from V and 7 bases from J; junction bases left unmatched: 8. The CDR3 protein is CASSPIWGGANTQYF. CDR3 bases read: TGTGCCAGCTCTCCTATCTGGGGGGGCGCAAACACCCAGTAC.

On this clone: Gene labels here are mouse ones. With the read ending 1 residue before the CDR3 end, the germline J gene is used to fill in that end. The chain couples TRBV17 to TRBJ2-2; the D gene is possibly TRBD1 (6 bases). This CDR3 is 15 amino acids long. V lost 1 base, J lost 0 bases, and 6 bases lay in between. Germline loops: CDR1 MNHDT, CDR2 YYDKIL. The CDR3 sequence is CASSRGTANTGQLYF. CDR3 DNA, as far as it was read: TGTGCTAGCAGTAGAGGGACAGCAAACACCGGGCAGCTCTAC.

This clone turned up a few times. Mouse germline and gene names are used. From the germline J gene comes the end of the CDR3, since the read stops 1 residue before it. The chain is built from TRBV5 and TRBJ1-1; D may be TRBD1 (5 bases). The germline V gene has CDR1 LGHNA and CDR2 YNLKQL (reference sequence). The CDR3 extends over 12 amino acids. Trimming removed 4 bases from V and 11 bases from J, with 14 bases in between. Partial CDR3 DNA: TGTGCCAGCAGCCCCGGGGGGGAGGAGGTCTTC. As protein: CASSPGGEEVF. The entire CDR3 is CASSPGGEEVFF.

As to this clone: Genes here carry mouse names. The CDR3 is cut off 1 residue early in the read; its end comes from the germline J gene. This sequence joins TRBV13-3 and TRBJ1-4; D is ambiguous. Trimming left V 1 base short and J 0 bases short, with 7 bases between. The CDR3 loop spans 15 amino acids. Germline CDR1 is NNHDY and CDR2 is SYVADS. CDR3: CASSDRTVSNERLFF. The sequenced part of the CDR3 DNA is TGTGCCAGCAGTGATCGGACGGTTTCCAACGAAAGATTATTT.

Concerning this clone: The gene names here belong to mouse. From the germline J gene comes the end of the CDR3, since the read stops 1 residue before it. The rearrangement joins TRBV4 to TRBJ2-3, with TRBD1 as a possible D gene (6 bases). The CDR3 has 15 residues. In germline, CDR1 is LGHDT, CDR2 YNNKQL (reference sequence). V was clipped by 6 bases and J by 1 base, with 14 bases between them. CDR3 DNA, as far as it was read: TGTGCCAGCAGTAATTTACAGGGAGGTGCAGAAACGCTGTAT. Its translation: CASSNLQGGAETLY. The full-length CDR3 reads as CASSNLQGGAETLYF.

Comment on this clone: An end of the junction differs from the germline gene, which may be a read error. Genes here carry mouse names. The read stops 1 residue short of the end of the CDR3; the missing end is completed from the germline J gene. The chain couples TRBV13-2 to TRBJ2-7; 12 positions match TRBD2. Germline CDR1 is NNHNN and CDR2 is SYGAGS (reference sequence). The CDR3 is 15 amino acids. The CDR3 bases that were read are TGTGCCAGCAGTGATAGGGGGACTGGGGGGAGTGAACAGTAC. Translated: CASSDRGTGGSEQY. The whole CDR3 sequence is CASSDRGTGGSEQYF.

On this clone itself: The listed genes are named as in mouse. The read stops 1 residue short of the end of the CDR3; the missing end is completed from the germline J gene. The rearrangement joins TRBV16 to TRBJ2-7, with TRBD2 matching over 11 bases. With 4 bases clipped from V and 0 bases from J, the junction kept 2 bases outside the gene matches. Looked up from germline, CDR1 is SGHSA and CDR2 is FRNQAP. This CDR3 is 15 amino acids long. This chain's CDR3 is CASSWTGGTSYEQYF. The CDR3 bases that were read are TGTGCAAGCAGCTGGACTGGGGGGACCTCCTATGAACAGTAC. The complete variable domain, with remaining parts taken from reference TRBV16 and TRBJ2-7, reads NAGVIQTPRHKVTGKGQEATLWCEPISGHSAVFWYRQTIVQGLEFLTYFRNQAPIDDSGMPKERFSAQMPNQSHSTLKIQSTQPQDSAVYLCASSWTGGTSYEQYFGPGTRLTVL.

With respect to this clone: Germline and genes here are mouse. CDR3 DNA, as far as it was read: TGTGCCAGCACCCTGGACAGAAATTCTGGAAATACGCTCTAT. It translates to CASTLDRNSGNTLY. Given in full, the CDR3 is CASTLDRNSGNTLYF. The J gene is TRBJ1-3, the V gene TRBV19; maybe TRBD1 (6 bases). The read terminates 1 residue ahead of where the CDR3 ends, so the germline J gene completes it. CDR3 length equals 15 residues. Trimming took 6 bases from V and 0 from J, leaving 13 bases between them. Per the germline V gene, CDR1 is FNHDT and CDR2 is SITEND (reference sequence).

A word on this clone: Mouse gene names and germline throughout. The read falls 1 residue short of the CDR3 end, and the missing part is taken from the germline J gene. The V and J genes are TRBV12-2 and TRBJ2-2; 8 positions match TRBD1. The CDR3 extends over 14 amino acids. CDR1 and CDR2 (germline): SGHLS, HYDKME. The ends lost 2 bases at V and 4 bases at J; junction bases unmatched: 2. CDR3 residues: CASSPRGRTGQLYF. CDR3 bases read: TGTGCCAGCTCTCCCAGGGGGCGCACCGGGCAGCTCTAC.

For this clone: The germline and genes are mouse ones. The read comes to an end 1 residue before the CDR3 does, leaving the germline J gene to fill in the end. V and J are TRBV12-1 and TRBJ1-1; D might be TRBD1 (5 bases). Germline-derived CDR1 and CDR2 are SGHSN and HYEKVE. This CDR3 contains 14 residues. V was pared by 0 bases and J by 0 bases, with 7 bases between. CDR3 DNA, as far as it was read: TGTGCCAGCTCTCTCGGGGGTTCAAACACAGAAGTCTTC. It specifies CASSLGGSNTEVF. The complete CDR3 sequence is CASSLGGSNTEVFF.

A word on this clone: Gene labels here are mouse ones. The read halts 1 residue ahead of the CDR3 end, with the missing end drawn from the germline J gene. The chain couples TRBV26 to TRBJ2-3, with 12 bases matching TRBD2. The germline gives CDR1 KGHPV, CDR2 FQNQEV (reference sequence). V lost 5 bases and J lost 4; bases outside the gene matches: 4. The CDR3 runs to 15 residues. The CDR3 protein is CASSFDWGGPETLYF. Partial CDR3 DNA: TGTGCCAGCAGTTTTGACTGGGGGGGCCCAGAAACGCTGTAT.

Turning to this clone: The gene names given are mouse names. The read is 1 residue too short to cover the CDR3 end, so that end is filled in from the germline J gene. Other DNA sequences in this specimen translate into the identical CDR3. V usage is TRBV13-1 and J usage is TRBJ2-1; possibly TRBD1 for D (5 bases). V was trimmed by 3 bases and J by 8 bases, leaving 6 bases between them. The CDR3 runs to 11 residues. CDR1 and CDR2 (germline): NSHNY, SYGAGN. The part of the CDR3 DNA that was read is TGTGCCAGCAGTGGACAGCCTGAGCAGTTC. The encoded protein is CASSGQPEQF. The entire CDR3 protein is CASSGQPEQFF.

In the case of this clone: Gene and germline names: mouse. The missing CDR3 end, 1 residue past where the read stops, is filled in from the germline J gene. The chain couples TRBV26 to TRBJ1-5; D unresolved. Germline V gene data show CDR1 as KGHPV and CDR2 as FQNQEV (reference sequence). The CDR3 is 12 residues long. V was trimmed by 2 bases and J by 8 bases, leaving 7 bases between them. The CDR3 sequence: CASSLEGKAPLF. The covered CDR3 bases are TGTGCCAGCAGTCTGGAGGGAAAGGCTCCGCTT.

For this clone: The genes are named according to mouse. The read ends 1 residue early relative to the CDR3; the germline J gene fills the gap. The V call is TRBV2, the J call TRBJ2-4; no definite D call. V lost 0 bases and J 0 bases, leaving 7 bases between the germline ends. Germline V gene sequence: CDR1 LGHNA, CDR2 YSYQKL. The CDR3 totals 15 residues. The sequenced CDR3 bases are TGTGCCAGCAGCCAAGATCCGGGTAGTCAAAACACCTTGTAC. Translated: CASSQDPGSQNTLY. The entire CDR3 protein is CASSQDPGSQNTLYF.

A few counts support this clone. Gene names and germline refer to mouse. The sequenced fragment ends 1 residue before the CDR3 boundary, so the rest is inferred from the germline J gene. The chain carries TRBV26 and TRBJ2-7; 11 bases are shared with TRBD1. The CDR3 is made up of 15 amino acids. Germline-derived CDR1 and CDR2 are KGHPV and FQNQEV (reference sequence). Trimming cost V 5 bases and J 7 bases; bases outside gene matches: 10. The CDR3 reads CASSGSPDRGREQYF. Partial CDR3 DNA: TGTGCCAGCAGTGGGTCCCCGGACAGGGGGCGAGAACAGTAC. Variable domain in full (rest from reference TRBV26 and TRBJ2-7): NSKVIQTPRYLVKGQGQKAKMRCIPEKGHPVVFWYQQNKNNEFKFLINFQNQEVLQQIDMTEKRFSAECPSNSPCSLEIQSSEAGDSALYLCASSGSPDRGREQYFGPGTRLTVL.

A remark on this clone: The genes and germline here are from mouse. The read ends 1 residue early relative to the CDR3; the germline J gene fills the gap. V and J are TRBV3 and TRBJ2-5; 11 bases are shared with TRBD2. V lost 6 bases, J lost 2 bases, and 7 bases stayed unmatched. This CDR3 spans 16 amino acids. In germline, CDR1 is SNHLY, CDR2 FYNGKV (reference sequence). The CDR3 loop reads CASSPTGGAGQDTQYF. The part of the CDR3 DNA that was read is TGTGCCAGCAGTCCCACTGGGGGGGCGGGCCAAGACACCCAGTAC.

Concerning this clone: Gene names are mouse gene names. The CDR3 end lies 1 residue beyond the end of the read and is filled in from the germline J gene. The chain recombines TRBV5 with TRBJ2-7; 10 bases match TRBD2. The germline V gene has CDR1 LGHNA and CDR2 YNLKQL (reference sequence). Germline trimming cut 3 bases from V and 4 bases from J; bases unmatched to any gene: 0. The CDR3 runs 13 residues. The DNA read from the CDR3 is TGTGCCAGCAGCCAGGGACTGGGGTATGAACAGTAC. It specifies CASSQGLGYEQY. The full CDR3 protein reads CASSQGLGYEQYF.

Remarks on this clone: Gene and germline names: mouse. With the read ending 1 residue before the CDR3 end, the germline J gene is used to fill in that end. This chain connects TRBV26 to TRBJ1-1; D is uncertain. Germline V gives CDR1 KGHPV, CDR2 FQNQEV (reference sequence). Deletions cut 2 bases from V and 1 base from J, with 5 bases between. CDR3 length equals 13 residues. The CDR3 region is CASSLAINTEVFF. The part of the CDR3 DNA that was read is TGTGCCAGCAGTCTGGCAATAAACACAGAAGTCTTC.

There are a few counts of this clone. The gene names given are mouse names. Read data end 1 residue before the CDR3 end; the end is taken from the germline J gene. This sequence joins TRBV4 and TRBJ2-2; D remains ambiguous. This CDR3 has 13 amino acids. Trimming pared 5 bases from V and 2 bases from J, leaving 6 bases between. Germline V gene data show CDR1 as LGHDT and CDR2 as YNNKQL (reference sequence). CDR3 DNA, as far as it was read: TGTGCCAGCAGCCCGGGGAACACCGGGCAGCTCTAC. It yields the protein CASSPGNTGQLY. The CDR3 in its entirety is CASSPGNTGQLYF.

This clone was counted a few times. Germline and genes here are mouse. The missing CDR3 end, 1 residue past where the read stops, is filled in from the germline J gene. The chain carries TRBV1 and TRBJ2-3; 10 nucleotides match TRBD2. The CDR3 runs to 14 residues. Germline CDR1 NSQYPW, CDR2 LRSPGD (reference sequence). The ends lost 3 bases at V and 4 bases at J; junction bases unmatched: 1. Partial CDR3 DNA: TGCACCTGCAGTGCGGACTGGGGGACAGAAACGCTGTAT. Encoded protein: CTCSADWGTETLY. The CDR3, in full, reads CTCSADWGTETLYF.

This clone was counted between two and nine times. Each gene name is a mouse one. The missing CDR3 end, 1 residue past where the read stops, is filled in from the germline J gene. The genes are TRBV17 and TRBJ2-1; TRBD1 is a possible D gene (6 bases). This CDR3 spans 14 amino acids. Trimming cost V 6 bases and J 1 base, with 10 bases left between them. Germline V gene data show CDR1 as MNHDT and CDR2 as YYDKIL. The sequenced part of the CDR3 DNA is TGTGCTAGCAGGCCCACAGGGAACTATGCTGAGCAGTTC. The encoded protein is CASRPTGNYAEQF. The CDR3, in full, reads CASRPTGNYAEQFF. Full variable domain (missing parts from reference TRBV17 and TRBJ2-1): DTTVKQNPRYKLARVGKPVNLICSQTMNHDTMYWYQKKPNQAPKLLLFYYDKILNREADTFEKFQSSRPNNSFCSLYIGSAGLEYSAMYLCASRPTGNYAEQFFGPGTRLTVL.

A few counts support this clone. Gene names are the mouse ones. Read coverage stops 1 residue before the CDR3 terminus; the germline J gene supplies the remainder. The genes are TRBV12-1 and TRBJ2-7, with a weak D call TRBD2 (7 bases). The CDR3 has 12 residues. Deletions cut 5 bases from V and 7 bases from J, with 14 bases between. Germline CDR1 SGHSN, CDR2 HYEKVE. The CDR3 bases that were read are TGTGCCAGCTGGCCTGGGGGCCGGGAACAGTAC. This codes for CASWPGGREQY. The entire CDR3 protein reads CASWPGGREQYF.

With respect to this clone: The germline and genes are mouse ones. Coverage ceases 1 residue before the CDR3 finishes, and the germline J gene fills in the end. The chain combines TRBV12-2 with TRBJ1-4; TRBD1 matches at 7 bases. The CDR3 runs 15 residues. Germline V gene lookup returns CDR1 SGHLS and CDR2 HYDKME. V shed 0 bases, J shed 3 bases, and the junction held 3 bases outside the gene matches. The sequenced part of the CDR3 DNA is TGTGCCAGCTCTCTCGAGGGGGCGCCCAACGAAAGATTATTT. It codes for CASSLEGAPNERLF. The whole CDR3 protein is CASSLEGAPNERLFF.

This clone was seen a handful of times. Gene labels here are mouse ones. From the germline J gene comes the end of the CDR3, since the read stops 1 residue before it. This chain links TRBV17 with TRBJ2-1; the D gene is possibly TRBD1 (6 bases). V was shortened by 5 bases and J by 5 bases, with 13 bases between the two germline ends. Germline V gives CDR1 MNHDT, CDR2 YYDKIL. The CDR3 extends over 14 amino acids. The CDR3: CASSYTGTNAEQFF. The sequenced part of the CDR3 DNA is TGTGCTAGCAGTTATACCGGGACAAATGCTGAGCAGTTC.

As concerns this clone: Mouse gene names and germline throughout. The CDR3 is cut off 1 residue early in the read; its end comes from the germline J gene. This rearrangement joins TRBV31 to TRBJ2-5; D perhaps matches TRBD1 (6 bases). The CDR3 length is 14 residues. Germline CDR1 GKSSPN, CDR2 SITVG. V gave up 0 bases and J gave up 5 bases, with 12 bases separating them. Partial CDR3 DNA: TGTGCCTGGAGTCTAAGGACAGACCGAGACACCCAGTAC. Its translation is CAWSLRTDRDTQY. Given in full, the CDR3 is CAWSLRTDRDTQYF.

This clone qualifies as medium-sized. The gene names here belong to mouse. CDR3 DNA (partial): TGTGCCAGCAGCCAAGATTTACCCTATGAACAGTAC. This gives the protein CASSQDLPYEQY. The complete CDR3 reads CASSQDLPYEQYF. This chain links TRBV2 with TRBJ2-7; D gene uncertain. The read falls 1 residue short of the CDR3 end, and the missing part is taken from the germline J gene. Germline CDR1 is LGHNA and CDR2 is YSYQKL. CDR3 length: 13 amino acids. V was shortened by 0 bases and J by 2 bases, with 5 bases between the two germline ends.

A word on this clone: Each gene name is a mouse one. The read terminates 1 residue ahead of where the CDR3 ends, so the germline J gene completes it. This rearrangement joins TRBV13-1 to TRBJ2-4; possibly TRBD1 or TRBD2 for D (5 bases each). Deletions cut 0 bases from V and 4 bases from J, with 6 bases between. Germline assignment: CDR1 NSHNY and CDR2 SYGAGN. This CDR3 region has 13 residues. Partial CDR3 DNA: TGTGCCAGCAGTGATGCGGGGGAAAACACCTTGTAC. It encodes CASSDAGENTLY. The whole CDR3 sequence is CASSDAGENTLYF.